Listed below are T cell receptor beta chains from one sample, sequenced in a study of regulatory T cells in long-lasting Graves disease. TCRdb re-called the multiplex PCR reads through MiXCR, storing one row per CDR3 protein. This table holds more than 450,000 distinct CDR3 sequences, 15% to 20% found once. The data also belong to a second study, concerning T cells in Graves' hyperthyroidism and ophthalmopathy.

The sequenced sample was peripheral blood mononuclear cells (PBMCs), obtained at new diagnosis, from a patient treated with antithyroid drugs. Source of these receptors: a man aged 35 to 55 with Graves disease. Both conserved end residues are part of each CDR3. D genes are given only for firm matches. A clone size is listed for some rows: how often the clone was seen (once, few, many), or a class if it is expanded.

V,length,J,size,D,DNA,CDR3
TRBV12-3/TRBV12-4,14,TRBJ2-5,many,TRBD1,TGTGCCAGCCGGTTCGGGACAGGGGTCGAGACCCAGTACTTC,CASRFGTGVETQYF
TRBV2,15,TRBJ1-5,many,NA,TGTGCCAGCAGCGGGGCAGCTTATAGCAATCAGCCCCAGCATTTT,CASSGAAYSNQPQHF
TRBV10-2,14,TRBJ2-1,NA,TRBD2,TGCGCCAGCAGCTTAGCGGGAGGGCCTTTTGAGCAGTTCTTC,CASSLAGGPFEQFF
TRBV20-1,12,TRBJ2-7,many,NA,TGCAGTGCTGGAGAGACTGGTTACGAGCAGTACTTC,CSAGETGYEQYF
TRBV3-1,15,TRBJ2-1,many,TRBD2,TGTGCCAGCAGCCGGACTAGCGGGAGGGGTAATGAGCAGTTCTTC,CASSRTSGRGNEQFF
TRBV28,15,TRBJ2-1,few,TRBD2,TGTGCCAGCAGCTCTAGCGGGTACTCCTACAATGAGCAGTTCTTC,CASSSSGYSYNEQFF
TRBV18,17,TRBJ2-6,few,NA,TGTGCCAGCTCACCGTTTAAACAGGGTACTGGGGCCAACGTCCTGACTTTC,CASSPFKQGTGANVLTF
TRBV24-1,13,TRBJ2-5,many,NA,TGTGCCACCAGTGTGGGACACCAAGAGACCCAGTACTTC,CATSVGHQETQYF
TRBV28,14,TRBJ2-3,medium-sized,TRBD2,TGTGCCAGCAGTTTCTTAGCGGGGACAGATACGCAGTATTTT,CASSFLAGTDTQYF
TRBV7-9,15,TRBJ2-5,many,TRBD2,TGTGCCAGCAGCCCCGGGACTAGCGGGAGACAGACCCAGTACTTC,CASSPGTSGRQTQYF
TRBV24-1,12,TRBJ1-1,NA,NA,TGTGCCACCGGTGAGGGCCGGACTGAAGCTTTCTTT,CATGEGRTEAFF
TRBV2,15,TRBJ2-1,many,NA,TGTGCCAGCAGTGAAGGACTAAGCAGGTTCAATGAGCAGTTCTTC,CASSEGLSRFNEQFF
TRBV28,15,TRBJ2-7,many,NA,TGTGCCAGCAGTTTATATGCCCAGCAGGATCTCGAGCAGTACTTC,CASSLYAQQDLEQYF
TRBV29-1,15,TRBJ2-1,few,TRBD2,TGCAGCGTCGGACTAGCGGATTTCTCCTACAATGAGCAGTTCTTC,CSVGLADFSYNEQFF
TRBV4-2,14,TRBJ2-1,NA,NA,TGTGCCAGCAGCCAAGTTGGGCGGGACAATGAGCAGTTCTTC,CASSQVGRDNEQFF
TRBV7-8,15,TRBJ2-5,many,NA,TGTGCCAGCAGCCTTACCTTGGGACCCCAAGAGACCCAGTACTTC,CASSLTLGPQETQYF
TRBV11-2,13,TRBJ2-3,many,TRBD2,TGTGCCAGCCGGACTAGAAGCTCAGATACGCAGTATTTT,CASRTRSSDTQYF
TRBV12-3/TRBV12-4,11,TRBJ2-1,NA,NA,TGTGCCAGCAGTTTCGGCACTGAGCAGTTCTTC,CASSFGTEQFF
TRBV7-8,20,TRBJ2-6,NA,TRBD2,TGTGCCAGCAGCTTAGACTGGTGGGCGGGAGACGCCTTTGGGGCCAACGTCCTGACTTTC,CASSLDWWAGDAFGANVLTF
TRBV28,16,TRBJ2-3,many,TRBD1,TGTGCCAGCAGTCTAATAGGGACAGGGCCAGCAGTAACGCAGTATTTT,CASSLIGTGPAVTQYF
TRBV2,13,TRBJ2-3,many,NA,TGTGCCGCCAACGGCAGGCTAACAGATACGCAGTATTTT,CAANGRLTDTQYF
TRBV12-3/TRBV12-4,15,TRBJ2-1,NA,TRBD2,TGTGCCAGCAGGCCCAAGCTTAGCGGGAGGACTGAGCAGTTCTTC,CASRPKLSGRTEQFF
TRBV30,16,TRBJ2-1,many,NA,TGTGCCTGGAGTGTATCGCGGGGAGGGGGGTACAATGAGCAGTTCTTC,CAWSVSRGGGYNEQFF
TRBV7-2,14,TRBJ2-1,few,NA,TGTGCCAGCAGCTTTGGCAGACTTTTGAATGAGCAGTTCTTC,CASSFGRLLNEQFF
TRBV20-1,14,TRBJ2-2,few,TRBD1,TGCAGTGCAGCGACAGGGATATCAACCGGGGAGCTGTTTTTT,CSAATGISTGELFF
TRBV28,15,TRBJ2-2,NA,TRBD1,TGTGCCAGCAGTCTCGACAGGGGTTGGGCCGGGGAGCTGTTTTTT,CASSLDRGWAGELFF
TRBV7-8,15,TRBJ2-7,NA,TRBD2,TGTGCCAGCAGCTTTGGAGCGGGAACGTCCTACGAGCAGTACTTC,CASSFGAGTSYEQYF
TRBV2,11,TRBJ2-7,many,NA,TGTGCCAGCTGGGGACAATACGAGCAGTACTTC,CASWGQYEQYF
TRBV11-1,14,TRBJ2-1,many,NA,TGTGCCAGCAGCAACTTACAGGGGAGGTTTGAGCAGTTCTTC,CASSNLQGRFEQFF